Below are 14 T cell receptor beta chains sequenced from a single sample in a study of CD8+CD57+ T cells in acquired aplastic anemia. Genomic DNA, serving as template, underwent TCR beta VDJ and CDR3 profiling. MiXCR was run by TCRdb on the reads, yielding one entry per CDR3 protein. The sample holds over 150,000 distinct CDR3 sequences; approximately 52% are singletons and the top ten take approximately 12%. All patients picked for sequencing had shown, by flow cytometry, an expansion of CD8+CD57+ cells. Sequenced material: sorted CD4+, CD8+, or CD8+CD57+ T cells (not recorded which) from PBMCs. All receptors derive from a human donor with aplastic anemia.

CDR3 sequence reads: CASSLDSGETYNSPLHF. The CDR3, as DNA: TGTGCCAGCAGCTTAGATTCCGGAGAAACCTATAATTCACCCCTCCACTTT. The gene calls are TRBV7-6 and TRBJ1-6; no reliable D call. V lost 1 base to trimming and J lost 2 bases, with 12 bases between them. This CDR3 is 17 amino acids long. Looked up from germline, CDR1 is SGHVS and CDR2 is FNYEAQ.

The chain employs TRBV27 and TRBJ1-2, with a weak D call TRBD1 (6 bases). This CDR3 spans 15 amino acids. In germline, CDR1 is MNHEY, CDR2 SMNVEV (reference sequence). V lost 5 bases to trimming and J lost 0 bases, with 13 bases between them. CDR3 sequence reads: CASSTRTASNYGYTF. CDR3 DNA sequence: TGTGCCAGCAGTACCCGGACAGCCTCTAACTATGGCTACACCTTC.

In its sample, this clonotype was seen many times. The chain employs TRBV6-5 and TRBJ1-1; D is unclear. V lost 4 bases, J lost 2 bases, and 8 bases lay in between. Germline V gene sequence: CDR1 MNHEY, CDR2 SVGAGI. The CDR3 length is 13 residues. The CDR3 loop is CASSSGPNTEAFF. CDR3 coding DNA: TGTGCCAGCAGTTCCGGTCCTAACACTGAAGCTTTCTTT.

This clonotype was recorded many times. V and J are TRBV7-9 and TRBJ2-3; 9 bases are shared with TRBD1. Per the germline V gene, CDR1 is SEHNR and CDR2 is FQNEAQ (reference sequence). The CDR3 contains 16 residues. The trim removed 6 bases at V and 3 bases at J, leaving 10 bases unmatched. CDR3 sequence reads: CASRLDRDRDTDTQYF. As DNA, the CDR3 is TGTGCCAGCAGGCTCGACCGGGACAGGGATACAGATACGCAGTATTTT.

The chain links TRBV15 to TRBJ2-7; D gene uncertain. The CDR3 runs 13 residues. Looked up from germline, CDR1 is LNHNV and CDR2 is YYDKDF (reference sequence). Trimming took 3 bases from V and 4 from J, leaving 10 bases between them. CDR3 sequence reads: CATSSWALYEQYF. The CDR3, as DNA: TGTGCCACCAGCAGTTGGGCCTTATACGAGCAGTACTTC.

The J gene is TRBJ2-5, the V gene TRBV7-9; perhaps TRBD2 as D (6 bases). V was trimmed by 5 bases and J by 2 bases, leaving 9 bases between them. In germline, CDR1 is SEHNR, CDR2 FQNEAQ (reference sequence). This CDR3 spans 13 amino acids. CDR3 loop: CASSKLAQETQYF. The CDR3 DNA reads as TGTGCCAGCAGCAAGCTAGCGCAAGAGACCCAGTACTTC.

The chain has TRBV5-8 and TRBJ2-1; D might be TRBD2 (5 bases). Germline CDR1 and CDR2: SGHTS and YDEGEE. The CDR3 consists of 14 residues. V was cut by 4 bases and J by 5 bases, with 13 bases left in between. Here the CDR3 reads CASSRPGENNEQFF. The DNA of the CDR3 is TGTGCCAGCAGCCGTCCCGGGGAGAACAATGAGCAGTTCTTC. Full variable domain (missing parts from reference TRBV5-8 and TRBJ2-1): EAGVTQSPTHLIKTRGQQATLRCSPISGHTSVYWYQQALGLGLQFLLWYDEGEERNRGNFPPRFSGRQFPNYSSELNVNALELEDSALYLCASSRPGENNEQFFGPGTRLTVL.

This clonotype came up many times. The rearrangement joins TRBV5-6 to TRBJ1-1, with 11 bases aligning to TRBD1. The CDR3 extends over 17 amino acids. The V gene end was trimmed by 5 bases and the J gene end by 5 bases; junction bases not matched to a gene: 14. From germline, CDR1 is SGHDT and CDR2 YYEEEE. In DNA, the CDR3 is TGTGCCAGCAGTTGGGCACCGGGACAGGGGGATTGGACTGAAGCTTTCTTT. Its protein is CASSWAPGQGDWTEAFF. Drawing the rest from reference TRBV5-6 and TRBJ1-1, the complete variable domain is DAGVTQSPTHLIKTRGQQVTLRCSPKSGHDTVSWYQQALGQGPQFIFQYYEEEERQRGNFPDRFSGHQFPNYSSELNVNALLLGDSALYLCASSWAPGQGDWTEAFFGQGTRLTVV.

As concerns this clonotype: The conserved final phenylalanine or tryptophan is absent from the CDR3, which likely points to a read error. V usage is TRBV10-2 and J usage is TRBJ1-5; D possibly corresponds to TRBD1 (5 bases). Germline CDR1 and CDR2: WSHSY and SAAADI. V was shortened by 3 bases and J by 5 bases, with 17 bases between the two germline ends. The CDR3 consists of 16 residues. CDR3 sequence (DNA): TGCGCCAGCAGTGACCCGGGACGCCGGAGATATCAGCCCCAGCATCTT. This translates into CASSDPGRRRYQPQHL.

This chain connects TRBV7-8 to TRBJ2-7; D may be TRBD2 (7 bases). Germline CDR1 and CDR2: SGHVS and FQNEAQ. CDR3 length equals 15 residues. Trimming removed 1 base from V and 3 bases from J, with 13 bases in between. CDR3 sequence reads: CASSLEGGHSYEQYF. The CDR3 bases are TGTGCCAGCAGCTTAGAGGGGGGGCACAGCTACGAGCAGTACTTC.

The chain has TRBV19 and TRBJ1-1; a weak D match, TRBD1 (6 bases). This CDR3 contains 13 residues. V shed 7 bases and J shed 8 bases, with 17 bases lying between them. The germline V gene has CDR1 LNHDA and CDR2 SQIVND (reference sequence). The CDR3 reads CASNRVETAEAFF. The CDR3 DNA reads as TGTGCCAGTAACAGGGTCGAGACGGCCGAAGCTTTCTTT.

This sequence joins TRBV30 and TRBJ1-1, with D perhaps TRBD1 (5 bases). V gave up 0 bases and J gave up 5 bases, with 10 bases separating them. This CDR3 is 13 amino acids long. The germline CDR1 and CDR2 sequences are GTSNPN and SVGIG (reference sequence). As DNA, the CDR3 is TGTGCCTGGAGTGTTTCGAGGGGAACTGAAGCTTTCTTT. The encoded protein is CAWSVSRGTEAFF.

Comment on this clonotype: A single base separates this from a much larger clone, so it may be a read error. The rearrangement links TRBV2 to TRBJ2-3, with a weak D call TRBD2 (5 bases). This CDR3 is built from 11 residues. The germline V gene has CDR1 SNHLY and CDR2 FYNNEI. CDR3 nucleotides: TGTGCCTCCCCTCGCCGGGATACGCACTATTTT. Protein product: CASPRRDTHYF. The full variable domain, completed using reference TRBV2 and TRBJ2-3, is EPEVTQTPSHQVTQMGQEVILRCVPISNHLYFYWYRQILGQKVEFLVSFYNNEISEKSEIFDDQFSVERPDGSNFTLKIRSTKLEDSAMYFCASPRRDTHYFGPGTRLTVL.

The chain couples TRBV19 to TRBJ1-1; D gene unclear. The CDR3 spans 12 residues. Between the trimmed V and J ends, which lost 9 bases and 1 base, there was a span of 9 bases. Germline V lookup: CDR1 LNHDA, CDR2 SQIVND (reference sequence). CDR3 loop: CASRYTNTEAFF. Here the CDR3 DNA reads TGTGCCAGCAGATATACGAACACTGAAGCTTTCTTT.